This T cell receptor beta chain emerged from a study of identical twins (dated by TCRdb to about 2016). General notes on the study: TCR alpha and beta repertoires from monozygotic twins, unrelated adults of various ages and cord blood were deep-sequenced to test whether fetal clonotypes persist. To rule out contamination, replicate twin experiments were performed at different times with different library preparation protocols. On the study overall, not on this receptor specifically: In monozygotic twins, recombination models systematically underestimated out-of-frame TCR alpha sharing, but the models matched the sharing seen between unrelated individuals. Compared with coincidental sharing between unrelated individuals, an excess of low generation-probability sequences was observed among out-of-frame TCR alpha sequences shared between twins. Fewer insertions were carried by abundant cord blood beta clonotypes; a weaker similar trend was observed in young adult naive repertoires, while no such trend was observed in memory repertoires. Zero-insertion analyses could be partly confounded by invariant T cells such as MAIT and iNKT, although diverse VJ usage argued against such confounding for most clonotypes. Because the same donors could not be followed over many years, the conclusions depended on cross-sectional statistical analysis. Excess twin sharing in beta out-of-frame sequences was weaker because fewer shared sequences lowered the signal-to-noise ratio.

All donors were healthy Caucasians. Three pairs of female monozygotic twins, all aged about 18 to 30 years, made up the twin cohort. Peripheral blood mononuclear cells were the source from which RNA for the TCR libraries was isolated. The protocol used for the library was 5' RACE. The instrument was an Illumina HiSeq 2000. Template switching added a universal primer binding site, and the final cDNA carried a unique molecular identifier that allowed TCR cDNA molecules to be counted accurately. First-strand cDNA for TCR alpha and beta chains was synthesized from specific primers in the conserved constant-segment region. To control for contamination, every cDNA library carried two barcodes: a SMART-Mk sample barcode plus Illumina barcodes. TruSeq adapter sequences and Illumina sample barcodes were added in two successive PCR steps. Sequencing of the TCR alpha and beta cDNA libraries was done on the Illumina HiSeq platform using custom primers. As for the authors' bioinformatics: Raw reads were processed with MiGEC to extract unique molecular identifiers, and MiXCR was used to determine CDR3 positions. Recombination models were inferred per individual with the repgenHMM and IGoR tools using an EM algorithm. The analysis of shared clonotypes was done with the tcR package in R, with sharing normalized by the product of cloneset sizes. To study raw recombination free of thymic and clonal selection effects, out-of-frame nonproductive sequences were analyzed. The public reads were reanalyzed by TCRdb: fastp trimming at Q25, MiXCR alignment, in-frame beta chains only. Identical CDR3 proteins give one entry, which carries the most common genes and DNA. These V and J calls derive from TCRdb rather than the authors' analysis. Recorded for this sample are 750,000 to 950,000 distinct CDR3 sequences; over 9% of them occurred a single time. Jointly, the top ten make up under 2% of the sample.

The CDR3 starts with the cysteine, ends with the phenylalanine, and has 13 residues. Only the CDR3 DNA is retained, 39 bases long and in frame from the first base. CDR1 ENHRY and CDR2 SYGVKD are derived from the germline V gene. The junction carries 9 bases between V and J, which are trimmed by 8 bases and 0 bases respectively. There are a few counts of this clonotype. What this receptor recognizes is not known. Nothing much larger sits one base from this clone, and base qualities are not available. These data also featured in a second study, about yellow fever vaccine responses in identical twins. The second study's authors report: According to the authors, in identical twins the way T cells responded to vaccination appeared partly convergent and partly personalized. Focusing on identical twins, the study followed the T cell clones that responded to the vaccine, and did so with precision.

Sequencing was done on a sample of PBMCs. The sequence links TRBV10-3 to TRBJ2-3; no D gene can be assigned with confidence. The TCR was taken from a woman between 18 and 30 years old in good health. The CDR3 region has the sequence CAIGSRSTDTQYF. DNA sequence: TGTGCCATCGGTAGTAGAAGCACAGATACGCAGTATTTT.